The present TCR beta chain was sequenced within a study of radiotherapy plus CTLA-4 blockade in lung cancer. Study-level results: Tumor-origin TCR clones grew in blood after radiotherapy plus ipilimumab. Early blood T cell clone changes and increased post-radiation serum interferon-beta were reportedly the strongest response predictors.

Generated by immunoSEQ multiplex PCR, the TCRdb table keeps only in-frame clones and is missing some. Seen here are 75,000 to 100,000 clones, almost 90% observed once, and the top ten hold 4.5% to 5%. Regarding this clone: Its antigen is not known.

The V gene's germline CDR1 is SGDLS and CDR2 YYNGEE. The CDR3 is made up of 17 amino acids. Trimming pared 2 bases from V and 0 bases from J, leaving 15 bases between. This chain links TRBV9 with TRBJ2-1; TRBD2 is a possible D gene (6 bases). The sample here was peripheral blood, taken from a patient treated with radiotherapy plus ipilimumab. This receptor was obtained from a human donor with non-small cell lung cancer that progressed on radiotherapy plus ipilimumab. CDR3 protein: CASSVSGGISSYNEQFF. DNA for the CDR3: TGTGCCAGCAGCGTTTCGGGCGGGATAAGCTCCTACAATGAGCAGTTCTTC. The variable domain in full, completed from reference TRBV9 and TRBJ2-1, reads DSGVTQTPKHLITATGQRVTLRCSPRSGDLSVYWYQQSLDQGLQFLIQYYNGEERAKGNILERFSAQQFPDLHSELNLSSLELGDSALYFCASSVSGGISSYNEQFFGPGTRLTVL.